Only a few counts were recorded for the clone carrying this T cell receptor beta chain. No antigen is known for it. In germline, CDR1 is MGHRA, CDR2 YSYEKL. This CDR3 region has 15 residues. V lost 0 bases and J lost 13, with 18 bases in between. The sample comes from a study of cytomegalovirus exposure and HLA in healthy donors. Broader study findings: A later analysis reportedly found that, within productive TCRs, an Asian-associated ancestry cluster had fewer N-insertions than the mean observed across the roughly 700 donors.

This PCR relied on a set of 60 Vbeta primers and 13 Jbeta primers. Clones were read by immunoSEQ multiplex PCR, and TCRdb kept only the in-frame ones, dropping some. The sample lists roughly 200,000 clones, 80% occurring once. The clonotype originates from a boy younger than 18 in good health and CMV-seronegative. Sequencing was performed on PBMCs. The chain employs TRBV4-1 and TRBJ1-4, with D unclear. CDR3 DNA: TGCGCCAGCAGCCAAGATAATCCGGGAGGTTATGGACTGTTTTTT. Protein product: CASSQDNPGGYGLFF.